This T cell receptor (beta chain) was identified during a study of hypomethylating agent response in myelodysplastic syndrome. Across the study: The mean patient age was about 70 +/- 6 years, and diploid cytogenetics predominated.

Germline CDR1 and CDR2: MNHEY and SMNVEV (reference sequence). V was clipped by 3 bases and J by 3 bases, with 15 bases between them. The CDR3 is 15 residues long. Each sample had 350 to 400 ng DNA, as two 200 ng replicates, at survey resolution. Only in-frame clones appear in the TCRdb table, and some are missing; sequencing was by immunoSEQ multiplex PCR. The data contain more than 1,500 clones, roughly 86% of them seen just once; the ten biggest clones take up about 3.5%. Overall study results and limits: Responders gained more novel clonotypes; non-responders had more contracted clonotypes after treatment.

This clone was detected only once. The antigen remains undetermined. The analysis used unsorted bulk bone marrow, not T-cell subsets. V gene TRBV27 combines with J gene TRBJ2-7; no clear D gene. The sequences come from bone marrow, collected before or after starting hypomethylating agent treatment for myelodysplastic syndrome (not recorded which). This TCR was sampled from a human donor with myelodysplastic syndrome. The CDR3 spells CASSFNPLGIYEQYF. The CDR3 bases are TGTGCCAGCAGTTTTAACCCCCTAGGGATCTACGAGCAGTACTTC.